This entry lists 6 T cell receptor beta chains sequenced from one sample in a study of blood T cells in healthy people across ages. Sample-barcoded 5' priming and a J-beta primer mix drove a second PCR of 7 to 11 cycles. TCRdb analysed the 5' RACE reads with MiXCR anew, one entry per CDR3 protein. Of 1,800,000 or so distinct CDR3 sequences listed, about 39% are singletons. Sequenced input: blood. The receptors were gathered from a human donor in good health.

This clonotype was observed a handful of times. The rearrangement joins TRBV9 to TRBJ2-3; weak D call: TRBD2 (6 bases). V lost 3 bases, J lost 4 bases, and 9 bases lay in between. This CDR3 spans 13 amino acids. Germline CDR1 SGDLS, CDR2 YYNGEE. The CDR3 region has the DNA TGTGCCAGCAGCGGGCGGGATTCAGATACGCAGTATTTT. Amino acids: CASSGRDSDTQYF. The full variable domain, in which reference TRBV9 and TRBJ2-3 provide the parts outside the CDR3, is DSGVTQTPKHLITATGQRVTLRCSPRSGDLSVYWYQQSLDQGLQFLIQYYNGEERAKGNILERFSAQQFPDLHSELNLSSLELGDSALYFCASSGRDSDTQYFGPGTRLTVL.

The rearrangement uses TRBV20-1 and TRBJ2-1, with TRBD2 identical over 7 bases. The CDR3 covers 14 residues. Germline values: CDR1 DFQATT, CDR2 SNEGSKA (reference sequence). V lost 1 base to trimming and J lost 3 bases; unmatched junction nucleotides: 3. This chain's CDR3 is CSARAAGVYNEQFF. DNA of the CDR3: TGCAGTGCTAGAGCTGCGGGGGTCTACAATGAGCAGTTCTTC.

The V gene is TRBV20-1, the J gene TRBJ1-2; a possible D gene is TRBD1 (5 bases). The CDR3 consists of 14 residues. Per germline, CDR1 DFQATT and CDR2 SNEGSKA (reference sequence). V gave up 0 bases and J gave up 4 bases, with 12 bases separating them. This CDR3 is CSARDPQGRYGYTF. The CDR3, as DNA: TGCAGTGCTAGAGATCCTCAGGGCCGCTATGGCTACACCTTC.

V gene TRBV12-3 or TRBV12-4 combines with J gene TRBJ2-3; D is unclear. This CDR3 contains 14 residues. V was trimmed by 6 bases and J by 2 bases, leaving 12 bases between them. CDR3 sequence reads: CASRLFRATDTQYF. The CDR3 DNA sequence: TGTGCCAGCAGACTCTTTCGGGCCACAGATACGCAGTATTTT.

The V call is TRBV20-1, the J call TRBJ2-2; 11 bases match TRBD1. V was clipped by 0 bases and J by 5 bases; unmatched bases: 2. Germline CDR1 and CDR2: DFQATT and SNEGSKA (reference sequence). The CDR3 loop spans 15 amino acids. The CDR3: CSARDWDRGTGELFF. CDR3 nucleotides: TGCAGTGCTAGAGACTGGGACAGGGGGACCGGGGAGCTGTTTTTT.

The V call is TRBV14, the J call TRBJ2-3; possibly TRBD1 or TRBD2 for D (5 bases each). Germline V gene data show CDR1 as SGHDN and CDR2 as FVKESK. The ends were cut back, 2 bases at V and 3 bases at J, with 15 bases in the middle. The CDR3 has 16 residues. CDR3 sequence (DNA): TGTGCCAGCAGCCAAACCGCCGGGACGGAGACAGATACGCAGTATTTT. Protein product: CASSQTAGTETDTQYF.